This T cell receptor beta chain was sequenced for a study of PD-1 blockade in classical Hodgkin lymphoma. V gave up 3 bases and J gave up 7 bases, with 16 bases separating them. This CDR3 contains 15 residues. Germline-derived CDR1 and CDR2 are KGHSH and LQKENI. Every single patient, without exception, relapsed after autologous stem cell transplantation, and brentuximab vedotin exposure varied. Magnetic negative selection of thawed PBMCs was the method by which CD4+ T cells were purified. Best responses included complete response and partial response; otherwise, the best response was progressive disease. Libraries were prepared by immunoSEQ multiplex PCR; TCRdb keeps only in-frame clonotypes and omits some of them. This table holds roughly 3,900 clones, around 81% found once.

The rearrangement links TRBV18 to TRBJ2-1, with D perhaps matching TRBD2 (7 bases). Specimen: CD4+ T cells from blood, collected at baseline. This clonotype was sampled from a human donor with classical Hodgkin lymphoma. CDR3 in amino acids: CASSPVGGGGNEQFF. CDR3 bases: TGTGCCAGCTCACCCGTGGGGGGGGGCGGAAATGAGCAGTTCTTC.